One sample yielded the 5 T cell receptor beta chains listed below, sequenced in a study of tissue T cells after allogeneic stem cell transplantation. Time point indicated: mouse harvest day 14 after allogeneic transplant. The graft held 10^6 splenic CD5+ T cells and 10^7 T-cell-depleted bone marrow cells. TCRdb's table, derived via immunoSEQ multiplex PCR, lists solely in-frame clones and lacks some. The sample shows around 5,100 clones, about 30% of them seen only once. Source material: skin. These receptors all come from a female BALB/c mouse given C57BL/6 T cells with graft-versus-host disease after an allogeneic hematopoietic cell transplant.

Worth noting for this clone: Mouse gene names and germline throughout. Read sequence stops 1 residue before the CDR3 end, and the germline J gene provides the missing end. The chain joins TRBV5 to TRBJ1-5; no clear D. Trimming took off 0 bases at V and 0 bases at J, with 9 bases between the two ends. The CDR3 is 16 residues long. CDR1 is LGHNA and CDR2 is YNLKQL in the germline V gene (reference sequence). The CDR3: CASSQEYGNNNQAPLF. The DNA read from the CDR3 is TGTGCCAGCAGCCAAGAGTACGGAAATAACAACCAGGCTCCGCTT.

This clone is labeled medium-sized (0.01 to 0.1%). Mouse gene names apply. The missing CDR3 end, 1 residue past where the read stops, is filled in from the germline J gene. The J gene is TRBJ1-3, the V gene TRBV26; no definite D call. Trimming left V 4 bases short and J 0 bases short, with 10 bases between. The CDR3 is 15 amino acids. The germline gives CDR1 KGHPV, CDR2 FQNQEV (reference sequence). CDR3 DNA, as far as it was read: TGTGCCAGCAGTCCCAGGACGAATTCTGGAAATACGCTCTAT. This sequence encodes CASSPRTNSGNTLY. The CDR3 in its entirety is CASSPRTNSGNTLYF.

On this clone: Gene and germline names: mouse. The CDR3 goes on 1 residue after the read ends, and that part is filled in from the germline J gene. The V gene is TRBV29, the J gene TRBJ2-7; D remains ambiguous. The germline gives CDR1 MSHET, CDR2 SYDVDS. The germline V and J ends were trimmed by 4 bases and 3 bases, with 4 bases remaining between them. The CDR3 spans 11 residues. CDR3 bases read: TGTGCTAGCAGTTCCATCTATGAACAGTAC. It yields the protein CASSSIYEQY. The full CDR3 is CASSSIYEQYF. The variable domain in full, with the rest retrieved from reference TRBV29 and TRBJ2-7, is DMKVTQMPRYLIKRMGENVLLECGQDMSHETMYWYRQDPGLGLQLIYISYDVDSNSEGDIPKGYRVSRKKREHFSLILDSAKTNQTSVYFCASSSIYEQYFGPGTRLTVL.

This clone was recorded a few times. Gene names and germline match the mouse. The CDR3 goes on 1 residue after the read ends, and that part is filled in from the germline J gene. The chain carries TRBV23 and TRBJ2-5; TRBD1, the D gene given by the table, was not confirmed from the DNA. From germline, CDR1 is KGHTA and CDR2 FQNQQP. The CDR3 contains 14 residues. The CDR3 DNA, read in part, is TGCTCCAGCAGTGACAGGGTTAACCAAGACACCCAGTAC. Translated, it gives CSSSDRVNQDTQY. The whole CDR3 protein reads CSSSDRVNQDTQYF.

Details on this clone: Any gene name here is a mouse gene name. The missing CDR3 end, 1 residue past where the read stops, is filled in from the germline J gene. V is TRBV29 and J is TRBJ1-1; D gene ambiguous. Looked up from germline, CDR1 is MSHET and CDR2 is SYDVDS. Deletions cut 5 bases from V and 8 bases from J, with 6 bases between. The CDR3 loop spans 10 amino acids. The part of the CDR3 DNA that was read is TGTGCTAGCAGTCACAACGAAGTCTTC. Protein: CASSHNEVF. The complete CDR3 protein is CASSHNEVFF.